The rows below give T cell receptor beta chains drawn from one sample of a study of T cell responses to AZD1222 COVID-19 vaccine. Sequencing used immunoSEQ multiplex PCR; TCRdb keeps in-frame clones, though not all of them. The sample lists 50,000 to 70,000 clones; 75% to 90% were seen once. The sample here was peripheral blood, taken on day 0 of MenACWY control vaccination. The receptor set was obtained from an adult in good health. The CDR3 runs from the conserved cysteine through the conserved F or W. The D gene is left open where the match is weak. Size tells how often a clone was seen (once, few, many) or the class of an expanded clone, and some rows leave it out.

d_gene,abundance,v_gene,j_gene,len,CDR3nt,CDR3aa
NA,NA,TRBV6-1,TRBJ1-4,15,TGTGCCAGCAGTGAACAATCAACGGGGAATGAAAAACTGTTTTTT,CASSEQSTGNEKLFF
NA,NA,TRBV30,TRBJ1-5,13,TGTGCCTGGAGTCCGGGGTTTAATCAGCCCCAGCATTTT,CAWSPGFNQPQHF
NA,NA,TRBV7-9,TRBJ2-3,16,TGTGCCAGCAGCCCAAGAGGGAGTTCGGGCACAGATACGCAGTATTTT,CASSPRGSSGTDTQYF
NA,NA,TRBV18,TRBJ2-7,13,TGTGCCAGCTCAAGTGGAGGGTCCTACGAGCAGTACTTC,CASSSGGSYEQYF
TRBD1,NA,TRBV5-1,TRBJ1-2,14,TGCGCCAGCAGCTTGACAGGGGCTAACTATGGCTACACCTTC,CASSLTGANYGYTF
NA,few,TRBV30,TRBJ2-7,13,TGTGCCTGGAGTGTTATATTTGGGGCCGAGCAGTACTTC,CAWSVIFGAEQYF
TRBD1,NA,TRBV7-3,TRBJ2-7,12,TGTGCCAGCAGCTTTACAGGGGGCGAGCAGTACTTC,CASSFTGGEQYF
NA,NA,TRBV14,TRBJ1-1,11,TGTGCCAGCAGCCTCATGGCTCGTCTTTTCTTT,CASSLMARLFF
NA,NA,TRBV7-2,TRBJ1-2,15,TGTGCCAGCAGCTTAGCTGGGGGAGCTAACTATGGCTACACCTTC,CASSLAGGANYGYTF
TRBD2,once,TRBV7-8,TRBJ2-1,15,TGTGCCAGCAGCTTACTAGCGGGAGTAGGTAATGAGCAGTTCTTC,CASSLLAGVGNEQFF
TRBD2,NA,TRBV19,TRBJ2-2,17,TGTGCCAGTAGTTCCACTTCGAGCGGGAGCCGGACCGGGGAGCTGTTTTTT,CASSSTSSGSRTGELFF
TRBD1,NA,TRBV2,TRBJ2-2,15,TGTGCCAGCAGGGGTCAGGGGGCGAACACCGGGGAGCTGTTTTTT,CASRGQGANTGELFF
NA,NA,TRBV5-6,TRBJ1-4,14,TGTGCCAGCAGCTTGATGATTTCGGGTGAAAAACTGTTTTTT,CASSLMISGEKLFF
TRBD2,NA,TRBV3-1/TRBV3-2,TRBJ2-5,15,TGTGCCAGCAGCCACGGGACTAGCGGGAGTGAGACCCAGTACTTC,CASSHGTSGSETQYF
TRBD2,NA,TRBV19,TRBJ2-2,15,TGTGCCAGTGGGACCGGGACTAGTGGGACCGGGGAGCTGTTTTTT,CASGTGTSGTGELFF
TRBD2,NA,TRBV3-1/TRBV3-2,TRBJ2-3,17,TGTGCCAGCAGCCAAGATCTGGGTAGCGGGAGTAAAGATACGCAGTATTTT,CASSQDLGSGSKDTQYF
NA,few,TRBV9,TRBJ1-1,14,TGTGCCAGCAGCGGGGCCTCAAGGGCCACTGAAGCTTTCTTT,CASSGASRATEAFF
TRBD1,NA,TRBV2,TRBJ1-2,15,TGTGCCAGCAGCCACAAGGACAGGGCGATCTATGGCTACACCTTC,CASSHKDRAIYGYTF
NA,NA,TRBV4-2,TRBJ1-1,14,TGTGCCAGCAGCCAAGATGGTTTTAAGTTTGAAGCTTTCTTT,CASSQDGFKFEAFF
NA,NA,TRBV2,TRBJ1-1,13,TGTGCCAGCAGTGTGGGGGGCTCCCCCGGAGCTTTCTTT,CASSVGGSPGAFF
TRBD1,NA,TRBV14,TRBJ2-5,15,TGTGCCAGCAGCCCCCGGGACAGGTTCGGGGAGACCCAGTACTTC,CASSPRDRFGETQYF
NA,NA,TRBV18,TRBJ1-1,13,TGTGCCAGCTCGCCTTCTGAGCCTTTGAACGCTTTCTTT,CASSPSEPLNAFF
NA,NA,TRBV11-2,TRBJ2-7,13,TGTGCCAGCAGCTCGGACAGCTCCTACGAGCAGTACTTC,CASSSDSSYEQYF
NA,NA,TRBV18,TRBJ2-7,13,TGTGCCAGCTCTTCCAGACTGATCTACGAGCAGTACTTC,CASSSRLIYEQYF
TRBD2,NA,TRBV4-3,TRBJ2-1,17,TGCGCCAGCAGCCAAGATACTCCTAGCGGGGGGTACAATGAGCAGTTCTTC,CASSQDTPSGGYNEQFF
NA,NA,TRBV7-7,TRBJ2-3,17,TGTGCTAGCAGCTCGCTACAGGGCTGGGTCAGCACAGATACGCAGTATTTT,CASSSLQGWVSTDTQYF
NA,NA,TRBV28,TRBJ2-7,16,TGTGCCAGCAGCCTTGCCGGGGGGCGAATCTCCTACGAGCAGTACTTC,CASSLAGGRISYEQYF
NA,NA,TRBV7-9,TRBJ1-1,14,TGTGCCAGCAGCCCCAGGGTTTTGAACACTGAAGCTTTCTTT,CASSPRVLNTEAFF
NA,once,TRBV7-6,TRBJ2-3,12,TGTGCCAGCAGCGTACAGGGAGGGACGCAGTATTTT,CASSVQGGTQYF
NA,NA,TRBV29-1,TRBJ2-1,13,TGCAGCGTGGGGAGGGACAGTTACAATGAGCAGTTCTTC,CSVGRDSYNEQFF
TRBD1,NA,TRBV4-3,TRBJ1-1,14,TGCGCCAGCAGCCAGGGGACAGGGTGGACTGAAGCTTTCTTT,CASSQGTGWTEAFF
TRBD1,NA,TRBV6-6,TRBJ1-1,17,TGTGCCAGCAGTAGATTATTAACAGGGGGCAGGAAAACTGAAGCTTTCTTT,CASSRLLTGGRKTEAFF
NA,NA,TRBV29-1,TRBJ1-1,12,TGCAGCGTTGCGGGGCTAAACACTGAAGCTTTCTTT,CSVAGLNTEAFF
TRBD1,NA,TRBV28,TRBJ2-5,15,TGTGCCAGCAGTACTAACCTTCAGGGGGTCGAGACCCAGTACTTC,CASSTNLQGVETQYF
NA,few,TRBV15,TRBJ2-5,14,TGTGCCACCAGCAGAGAGAATCCACAAGAGACCCAGTACTTC,CATSRENPQETQYF
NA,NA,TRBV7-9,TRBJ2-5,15,TGTGCCAGCAGCTTTAGGTCGGGACGGCAAGAGACCCAGTACTTC,CASSFRSGRQETQYF
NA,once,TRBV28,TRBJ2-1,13,TGTGCCAGCAGTTTACCGGGAAGGGATGAGCAGTTCTTC,CASSLPGRDEQFF
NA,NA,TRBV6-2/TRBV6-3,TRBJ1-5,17,TGTGCCAGCAGCATGGTCAGGGGAAGGATAAGCAATCAGCCCCAGCATTTT,CASSMVRGRISNQPQHF
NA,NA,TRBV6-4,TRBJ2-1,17,TGTGCCAGCAGTGACCCCAAGGGGAGCGGGCTCCACAATGAGCAGTTCTTC,CASSDPKGSGLHNEQFF
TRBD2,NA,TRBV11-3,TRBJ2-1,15,TGTGCCAGCAGCCAAAGCGGGATGGGCTACAATGAGCAGTTCTTC,CASSQSGMGYNEQFF
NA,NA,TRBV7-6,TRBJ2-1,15,TGTGCCAGCAGCTTAGAGGTCCAAACCTACAATGAGCAGTTCTTC,CASSLEVQTYNEQFF
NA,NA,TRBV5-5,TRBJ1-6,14,TGTGCCAGCAGTATGGACATACATAATTCACCCCTCCACTTT,CASSMDIHNSPLHF
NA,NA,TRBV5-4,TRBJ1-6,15,TGTGCCAGCAGCTTGTACGGGGGCTCGGATTCACCCCTCCACTTT,CASSLYGGSDSPLHF
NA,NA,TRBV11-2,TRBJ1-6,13,TGTGCCAGCAGCTTAGTGGCGGGTTCACCCCTCCACTTT,CASSLVAGSPLHF
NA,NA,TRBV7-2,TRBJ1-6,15,TGTGCCAGCAGCTTAGAGTTGCCAGAGAATTCACCCCTCCACTTT,CASSLELPENSPLHF
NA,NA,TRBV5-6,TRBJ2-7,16,TGTGCCAGCAGCCCCGACTCCGGGATGGCTGGCCACGAGCAGTACTTC,CASSPDSGMAGHEQYF
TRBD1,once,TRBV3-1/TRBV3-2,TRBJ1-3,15,TGTGCCAGCAGCCGTATGACAGGGGCTGGAAACACCATATATTTT,CASSRMTGAGNTIYF
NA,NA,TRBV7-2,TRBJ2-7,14,TGTGCCAGCAGCTTAGAGGGGACCCCCGGCGAGCAGTACTTC,CASSLEGTPGEQYF
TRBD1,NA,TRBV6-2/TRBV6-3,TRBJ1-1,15,TGTGCCAGCAGCTTAGGACAGGGAGGGCAAATTGAAGCTTTCTTT,CASSLGQGGQIEAFF
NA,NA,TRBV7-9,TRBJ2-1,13,TGTGCCAGCAGCTTCTTCTCTGTCAATGAGCAGTTCTTC,CASSFFSVNEQFF
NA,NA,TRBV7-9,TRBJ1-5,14,TGTGCCAGCAGCTTAACGGATAGCAATCAGCCCCAGCATTTT,CASSLTDSNQPQHF
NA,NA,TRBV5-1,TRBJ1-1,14,TGCGCCAGCAGCCCGACAGCGATGAACACTGAAGCTTTCTTT,CASSPTAMNTEAFF
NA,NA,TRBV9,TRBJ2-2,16,TGTGCCAGCAGCGCCCAGGTAACCCCGAACACCGGGGAGCTGTTTTTT,CASSAQVTPNTGELFF
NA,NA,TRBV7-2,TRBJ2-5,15,TGTGCCAGCAGCTTAACGGGCAGGTCGCAAGAGACCCAGTACTTC,CASSLTGRSQETQYF